The next 15 T cell receptor beta chains were all read from a single sample in a study of shared clonotypes between healthy human individuals. The assay was immunoSEQ multiplex PCR, and TCRdb's table has in-frame clones only and misses some. In the table there are over 1.5 million clones, about 98% of which are singletons. Input material: naive CD4+ T cells sorted from blood. Subset specified: CD45RA+ positively selected. These receptors were obtained from a man in his thirties or forties in good health.

This clone was picked up one time. V and J are TRBV5-4 and TRBJ2-5; D may be TRBD1 (5 bases). V lost 4 bases and J lost 2, with 9 bases in between. Per the germline V gene, CDR1 is SGHNT and CDR2 is YYREEE (reference sequence). This CDR3 has 13 amino acids. CDR3 sequence reads: CASSADIQETQYF. The DNA for the CDR3 is TGTGCCAGCAGCGCGGACATTCAAGAGACCCAGTACTTC.

The chain recombines TRBV2 with TRBJ2-3, with 7 bases matching TRBD1. The germline CDR1 and CDR2 sequences are SNHLY and FYNNEI. Unmatched junction bases numbered 16, after V lost 4 bases and J lost 0 bases. The CDR3 extends over 19 amino acids. CDR3 protein: CASSVGPLPGTDSTDTQYF. The CDR3 DNA reads as TGTGCCAGCAGTGTGGGCCCCCTACCCGGGACAGACAGCACAGATACGCAGTATTTT. Complete variable domain (other parts from reference TRBV2 and TRBJ2-3): EPEVTQTPSHQVTQMGQEVILRCVPISNHLYFYWYRQILGQKVEFLVSFYNNEISEKSEIFDDQFSVERPDGSNFTLKIRSTKLEDSAMYFCASSVGPLPGTDSTDTQYFGPGTRLTVL.

This rearrangement joins TRBV27 to TRBJ2-7; TRBD2 matches at 10 bases. The germline CDR1 and CDR2 sequences are MNHEY and SMNVEV (reference sequence). The length of the CDR3 is 15 residues. The V and J ends lost 5 bases and 2 bases, in that order; junction bases with no gene match: 6. In nucleotides, the CDR3 is TGTGCCAGCAGTCCCTCTCTAGCGGGAGCCTACGAGCAGTACTTC. Translation gives CASSPSLAGAYEQYF.

The chain is built from TRBV7-2 and TRBJ2-1; 13 bases agree with TRBD2. V lost 5 bases to trimming and J lost 9 bases; unmatched junction nucleotides: 7. In germline, CDR1 is SGHTA, CDR2 FQGNSA. This CDR3 has 15 amino acids. The CDR3 DNA reads TGTGCCAGCAGCGCCGGGACTAGCGGGATGCCTGAGCAGTTCTTC. Translated, it gives CASSAGTSGMPEQFF.

V is TRBV4-2 and J is TRBJ1-1; weak D call: TRBD1 (6 bases). The CDR3 is made up of 14 amino acids. Trimming left V 4 bases short and J 3 bases short, with 12 bases between. Germline CDR1 LGHNA, CDR2 YNFKEQ. The CDR3 nucleotides read TGTGCCAGCAGCCCTTGGGAGGGGGACACTGAAGCTTTCTTT. It yields the protein CASSPWEGDTEAFF.

The J gene is TRBJ2-3, the V gene TRBV20-1; D remains ambiguous. This CDR3 contains 11 residues. CDR1 DFQATT and CDR2 SNEGSKA come from the germline V gene (reference sequence). With 4 bases removed from V and 3 bases from J, the gap between germline ends came to 5 bases. CDR3 DNA: TGCAGTGCTAAGCGAACAGATACGCAGTATTTT. This sequence encodes CSAKRTDTQYF.

The CDR3 DNA sequence: TGTGCCAGCAGCTTATACGGCGGGTACAATGAGCAGTTCTTC. Translating it yields CASSLYGGYNEQFF. This sequence joins TRBV7-6 and TRBJ2-1; weak D call: TRBD2 (5 bases). V dropped 2 bases and J dropped 4 bases, with 9 bases sitting between them. CDR1 and CDR2 from the germline V gene are SGHVS and FNYEAQ. CDR3 length: 14 residues.

This rearrangement joins TRBV9 to TRBJ2-7, with 8 bases identical to TRBD1. The germline gives CDR1 SGDLS, CDR2 YYNGEE. The length of the CDR3 is 15 residues. V gave up 0 bases and J gave up 2 bases; unmatched junction bases: 4. CDR3 DNA sequence: TGTGCCAGCAGCGTAGGAGCGACAGGGGCCTACGAGCAGTACTTC. Translating gives CASSVGATGAYEQYF. The whole variable domain, remainder taken from reference TRBV9 and TRBJ2-7, is DSGVTQTPKHLITATGQRVTLRCSPRSGDLSVYWYQQSLDQGLQFLIQYYNGEERAKGNILERFSAQQFPDLHSELNLSSLELGDSALYFCASSVGATGAYEQYFGPGTRLTVT.

This chain connects TRBV11-2 to TRBJ1-2, with a weak D call TRBD1 (5 bases). V lost 5 bases, J lost 4 bases, and 8 bases lay in between. Germline CDR1 reads SGHAT; CDR2 reads FQNNGV. The CDR3 is made up of 12 amino acids. The chain's CDR3 is CASSNRLYGYTF. The CDR3 coding sequence is TGTGCCAGCAGCAACAGGCTCTATGGCTACACCTTC.

The chain is built from TRBV7-9 and TRBJ2-3; D is possibly TRBD2 (7 bases). CDR1 and CDR2 from the germline V gene are SEHNR and FQNEAQ (reference sequence). The CDR3 loop spans 15 amino acids. Trimming stripped 5 bases from V and 6 bases from J, with 18 bases between. The CDR3 DNA is TGTGCCAGCAGCCGAAAGGGGGGAGGGCCTGATACGCAGTATTTT. Its protein product is CASSRKGGGPDTQYF.

The chain recombines TRBV7-2 with TRBJ2-7; 9 bases line up with TRBD2. V lost 4 bases, J lost 0 bases, and 4 bases stayed unmatched. This CDR3 contains 15 residues. Germline V gene lookup returns CDR1 SGHTA and CDR2 FQGNSA. CDR3 in amino acids: CASSYGLASSYEQYF. The CDR3 nucleotides read TGTGCCAGCAGCTACGGACTAGCGAGCTCCTACGAGCAGTACTTC.

The chain employs TRBV5-1 and TRBJ2-2; TRBD1 might be the D (6 bases). With 4 bases removed from V and 3 bases from J, the gap between germline ends came to 16 bases. CDR1 and CDR2 from the germline V gene are SGHRS and YFSETQ. The CDR3 covers 16 residues. The CDR3 sequence is CASSKQGVGDTGELFF. CDR3 coding DNA: TGCGCCAGCAGCAAACAGGGAGTCGGGGACACCGGGGAGCTGTTTTTT.

This chain joins TRBV14 and TRBJ2-3; the match to TRBD2 covers 8 bases. J gave up 2 bases and V 2 bases, and 3 bases lay outside the gene matches. The CDR3 length is 15 residues. Germline V gene data show CDR1 as SGHDN and CDR2 as FVKESK. The CDR3 loop is CASSQLAGLTDTQYF. The DNA for the CDR3 is TGTGCCAGCAGCCAACTAGCGGGCCTCACAGATACGCAGTATTTT.

The chain uses TRBV5-1 and TRBJ1-5; TRBD1 matches 7 bases. CDR1 is SGHRS, CDR2 YFSETQ, per germline. The ends lost 0 bases at V and 11 bases at J; junction bases unmatched: 5. The CDR3 consists of 13 residues. The CDR3, as DNA: TGCGCCAGCAGCTTGGGACAGGGAGAATCCCAGCATTTT. This sequence encodes CASSLGQGESQHF.

This chain uses TRBV7-2 with TRBJ1-5; maybe TRBD1 (6 bases). With 4 bases removed from V and 0 bases from J, the gap between germline ends came to 16 bases. The CDR3 is 17 residues long. CDR1 SGHTA and CDR2 FQGNSA come from the germline V gene. The CDR3 sequence: CASSWPRTANSNQPQHF. The CDR3 DNA sequence: TGTGCCAGCAGCTGGCCCCGGACAGCAAATAGCAATCAGCCCCAGCATTTT.